This T cell receptor (beta chain) emerged from a study of CD8+ T cells in alopecia areata. Background on the study: Each of the treated patients was given oral tofacitinib, 5 to 10 mg twice daily, for moderate-to-severe alopecia areata.

The V gene end was trimmed by 0 bases and the J gene end by 5 bases; junction bases not matched to a gene: 20. This CDR3 has 20 residues. On this clone itself: Its specificity is unknown.

Findings of the study overall: Especially in alopecia totalis/universalis, lesional scalp showed greater clonality than normal scalp did.

In each case, RNA was isolated and then reverse transcribed into cDNA as the sequencing template. Profiling relied on immunoSEQ multiplex PCR, and the TCRdb table lists in-frame clones only, not all of them. The sample yields roughly 59,000 clones, approximately 43% seen once. This chain links TRBV23-1 with TRBJ2-5; TRBD2 matches 8 bases. TRBV23-1 is an ORF; its function is uncertain. The sequencing used CD8+ T cells sorted from blood, collected at week 0. The TCR was taken from a human donor with alopecia areata. Here the CDR3 reads CASSQSRGALKRDRGETQYF. CDR3 nucleotides: TGCGCCAGCAGTCAATCGCGGGGGGCGTTGAAGCGGGATCGGGGTGAGACCCAGTACTTC.